Below are 24 T cell receptor beta chains sequenced from a single sample in a study of cytomegalovirus exposure and HLA in healthy donors. The primer mix had 60 Vbeta and 13 Jbeta primers. Profiling relied on immunoSEQ multiplex PCR, and the TCRdb table lists in-frame clones only, not all of them. This table has under 200,000 clones, about nine tenths appearing once. Sequencing was performed on PBMCs. These receptors originate from a boy aged 2 to 9 in good health and CMV-seronegative.

This clone was observed a single time. The chain joins TRBV14 to TRBJ2-2; 10 bases are shared with TRBD2. This CDR3 has 16 residues. Trimming at V came to 2 bases and at J to 1 base, leaving 1 base not matched to a gene. CDR1 and CDR2 from the germline V gene are SGHDN and FVKESK. As DNA, the CDR3 is TGTGCCAGCAGCCAAACTAGCGGGAAGAACACCGGGGAGCTGTTTTTT. This translates into CASSQTSGKNTGELFF.

The chain has TRBV28 and TRBJ2-1; D is possibly TRBD1 (5 bases). Trimming cost V 6 bases and J 9 bases, with 21 bases left between them. Germline V lookup: CDR1 MDHEN, CDR2 SYDVKM. This CDR3 is built from 15 residues. DNA of the CDR3: TGTGCCAGCAGCCGCCGAACTGCCGGAAGGGGTGAGCAGTTCTTC. Protein: CASSRRTAGRGEQFF.

The V gene is TRBV5-6, the J gene TRBJ2-1; TRBD2 matches at 8 bases. The CDR3 is 13 residues long. Germline CDR1 and CDR2: SGHDT and YYEEEE. J was trimmed by 6 bases and V by 6 bases; bases with no gene match: 5. Written as DNA, the CDR3 is TGTGCCAGCAATGGACTAGCCGGCAATGAGCAGTTCTTC. Amino acid sequence: CASNGLAGNEQFF.

The V gene is TRBV7-8, the J gene TRBJ1-3; D might be TRBD1 (6 bases). The germline V gene has CDR1 SGHVS and CDR2 FQNEAQ. V dropped 1 base and J dropped 4 bases, with 11 bases sitting between them. This CDR3 comprises 15 residues. This chain's CDR3 is CASSLGRGAGNTIYF. DNA of the CDR3: TGTGCCAGCAGCTTAGGCAGGGGAGCAGGAAACACCATATATTTT.

The gene calls are TRBV19 and TRBJ1-1; tentatively, D is TRBD1 (5 bases). Germline V CDR1 and CDR2: LNHDA, SQIVND (reference sequence). The CDR3 sequence is 14 residues long. Trimming cost V 5 bases and J 1 base, with 11 bases left between them. The DNA for the CDR3 is TGTGCCAGTAGTTCCAGAACAGGGAACACTGAAGCTTTCTTT. It yields the protein CASSSRTGNTEAFF.

V usage is TRBV7-8 and J usage is TRBJ2-1, with 10 positions matching TRBD2. The CDR3 runs to 17 residues. V lost 5 bases to trimming and J lost 6 bases; unmatched junction nucleotides: 13. Germline V gives CDR1 SGHVS, CDR2 FQNEAQ. CDR3 in DNA: TGTGCCAGCAGCCCCACAGGGGTACTAGCGGGGATCAATGAGCAGTTCTTC. This gives the protein CASSPTGVLAGINEQFF.

With regard to this clone: This specimen includes other DNA sequences encoding the same CDR3. The genes are TRBV19 and TRBJ2-5; D is possibly TRBD2 (7 bases). This CDR3 is built from 14 residues. V lost 1 base and J 5 bases, leaving 11 bases between the germline ends. Germline CDR1 LNHDA, CDR2 SQIVND (reference sequence). The CDR3 loop reads CASSIGGGGETQYF. DNA for the CDR3: TGTGCCAGTAGTATAGGAGGGGGAGGGGAGACCCAGTACTTC.

The J gene is TRBJ1-5, the V gene TRBV28, with TRBD1 identical over 12 bases. Trimming removed 11 bases from V and 3 bases from J; junction bases left unmatched: 5. The CDR3 runs 14 residues. Per germline, CDR1 MDHEN and CDR2 SYDVKM. The CDR3 reads CALGTGGLNQPQHF. DNA of the CDR3: TGTGCCTTAGGGACAGGGGGCCTCAATCAGCCCCAGCATTTT.

This chain connects TRBV2 to TRBJ2-7; D unresolved. The CDR3 length is 14 residues. Germline CDR1 and CDR2: SNHLY and FYNNEI. The V and J ends lost 4 bases and 3 bases respectively, with 13 bases between them. Here the CDR3 reads CASSGPHTIYEQYF. The DNA for the CDR3 is TGTGCCAGCAGTGGGCCGCACACGATCTACGAGCAGTACTTC.

V is TRBV6-5 and J is TRBJ1-1; 8 nucleotides agree with TRBD1. Per the germline V gene, CDR1 is MNHEY and CDR2 is SVGAGI. CDR3 size: 13 residues. The trim removed 5 bases at V and 4 bases at J, leaving 3 bases unmatched. The CDR3 DNA follows: TGTGCCAGCAGTAGGGGGACAGGCACTGAAGCTTTCTTT. This translates into CASSRGTGTEAFF.

This sequence joins TRBV18 and TRBJ1-2; D gene unclear. V was shortened by 8 bases and J by 4 bases, with 14 bases between the two germline ends. This CDR3 spans 13 amino acids. CDR1 and CDR2 from the germline V gene are KGHSH and LQKENI. CDR3: CASRGVKGYGYTF. In DNA form, the CDR3 reads TGTGCCAGCCGGGGAGTCAAGGGCTATGGCTACACCTTC.

This chain uses TRBV30 with TRBJ1-1; D is possibly TRBD1 (5 bases). Germline V gene data show CDR1 as GTSNPN and CDR2 as SVGIG (reference sequence). The CDR3 covers 12 residues. V was shortened by 4 bases and J by 1 base, with 7 bases between the two germline ends. The CDR3: CAWIDRNTEAFF. The CDR3 nucleotides are TGTGCCTGGATTGACAGGAACACTGAAGCTTTCTTT.

The chain carries TRBV6-6 and TRBJ1-2, with 8 bases aligning to TRBD1. V lost 6 bases, J lost 5 bases, and 11 bases stayed unmatched. The CDR3 extends over 15 amino acids. Germline-derived CDR1 and CDR2 are MNHNY and SVGAGI (reference sequence). CDR3 DNA: TGTGCCAGCAGCGAGCGACAGGGGATAGGGTATGGCTACACCTTC. This codes for CASSERQGIGYGYTF.

This clone was counted a single time. CDR3 coding DNA: TGTGCCAGCAGCGTCGGGGACAGGGGGGGATCGGGCACTGAAGCTTTCTTT. Encoded protein: CASSVGDRGGSGTEAFF. The chain employs TRBV9 and TRBJ1-1, with 11 bases aligning to TRBD1. This CDR3 comprises 17 residues. The germline CDR1 and CDR2 sequences are SGDLS and YYNGEE. The J segment lost 4 bases and the V segment lost 2 bases, leaving 10 bases of the junction unmatched.

The chain has TRBV4-1 and TRBJ2-1, with a weak D call TRBD2 (5 bases). Germline-derived CDR1 and CDR2 are MGHRA and YSYEKL. V was clipped by 0 bases and J by 2 bases, with 8 bases between them. CDR3 length: 15 residues. This chain's CDR3 is CASSQEGGTYNEQFF. The CDR3 DNA follows: TGCGCCAGCAGCCAAGAAGGAGGTACCTACAATGAGCAGTTCTTC.

The chain couples TRBV6-6 to TRBJ2-7; possible D gene TRBD2, 5 bases. Germline V lookup: CDR1 MNHNY, CDR2 SVGAGI (reference sequence). Trimming shortened V by 0 bases and J by 0 bases, and 9 bases separated the two germline ends. CDR3 length: 15 amino acids. CDR3 amino acids: CASSYSRAASYEQYF. CDR3 nucleotides: TGTGCCAGCAGTTACTCGAGGGCGGCCTCCTACGAGCAGTACTTC.

This chain's CDR3 is CASSLNPGFETQYF. The CDR3 DNA is TGTGCCAGCAGCTTAAACCCGGGGTTCGAGACCCAGTACTTC. The V call is TRBV7-3, the J call TRBJ2-5; TRBD2 is a possible D gene (5 bases). V lost 1 base, J lost 5 bases, and 11 bases lay in between. CDR3 length: 14 amino acids. The V gene's germline CDR1 is SGHTA and CDR2 FQGTGA.

The rearrangement uses TRBV18 and TRBJ1-4; weak D call: TRBD1 (5 bases). The germline gives CDR1 KGHSH, CDR2 LQKENI. CDR3 size: 15 residues. Trimming stripped 2 bases from V and 4 bases from J, with 11 bases between. CDR3 sequence: CASSPGGLSNEKLFF. CDR3 in DNA: TGTGCCAGCTCACCAGGGGGACTGAGTAATGAAAAACTGTTTTTT.

V usage is TRBV27 and J usage is TRBJ2-7, with a weak D call TRBD2 (5 bases). CDR3 length: 13 amino acids. Per germline, CDR1 MNHEY and CDR2 SMNVEV (reference sequence). The V gene lost 7 bases and the J gene lost 1 base, with 11 bases spanning the gap. The CDR3 spells CASTRTGSYEQYF. CDR3 DNA: TGTGCCAGCACCAGGACGGGGTCCTACGAGCAGTACTTC.

Turning to this clone: Additional DNA sequences in this sample encode the identical CDR3. The CDR3 DNA reads TGTGCCAGCAGTTTAGACAGGGGTAATTCACCCCTCCACTTT. Translating it yields CASSLDRGNSPLHF. The genes are TRBV27 and TRBJ1-6; TRBD1 matches at 8 bases. Trimming took 2 bases from V and 6 from J; bases not matched to a gene: 0. Germline CDR1 reads MNHEY; CDR2 reads SMNVEV (reference sequence). The CDR3 has 14 amino acids.

This chain joins TRBV5-6 and TRBJ2-7, with 9 bases lining up with TRBD1. V lost 4 bases to trimming and J lost 3 bases; unmatched junction nucleotides: 8. The germline gives CDR1 SGHDT, CDR2 YYEEEE. This CDR3 contains 15 residues. DNA for the CDR3: TGTGCCAGCAGCGCCCGGGACAGGGCCAGCTACGAGCAGTACTTC. It specifies CASSARDRASYEQYF.

This chain connects TRBV30 to TRBJ2-3; possible D gene TRBD1, 5 bases. V dropped 1 base and J dropped 0 bases, with 29 bases sitting between them. The CDR3 is 21 residues long. Germline V gene sequence: CDR1 GTSNPN, CDR2 SVGIG (reference sequence). CDR3 coding DNA: TGTGCCTGGAGTGGCCGGCGCGCGGACACCAAGGACGGAACTAGCACAGATACGCAGTATTTT. Translated: CAWSGRRADTKDGTSTDTQYF.

CDR3 sequence: CASSPIGGSSYNEQFF. CDR3 DNA sequence: TGTGCCAGCAGCCCGATTGGGGGGAGCTCCTACAATGAGCAGTTCTTC. The chain couples TRBV11-2 to TRBJ2-1; possible D gene TRBD2, 6 bases. Germline V gene sequence: CDR1 SGHAT, CDR2 FQNNGV. Trimming stripped 5 bases from V and 0 bases from J, with 14 bases between. CDR3 size: 16 residues.

The chain couples TRBV6-5 to TRBJ1-2; 12 nucleotides line up with TRBD1. V lost 5 bases and J lost 5; bases outside the gene matches: 3. CDR1 MNHEY and CDR2 SVGAGI come from the germline V gene. The CDR3 consists of 14 residues. CDR3 residues: CASSGGQGAYGYTF. CDR3 nucleotides: TGTGCCAGCAGTGGGGGACAGGGGGCATATGGCTACACCTTC.